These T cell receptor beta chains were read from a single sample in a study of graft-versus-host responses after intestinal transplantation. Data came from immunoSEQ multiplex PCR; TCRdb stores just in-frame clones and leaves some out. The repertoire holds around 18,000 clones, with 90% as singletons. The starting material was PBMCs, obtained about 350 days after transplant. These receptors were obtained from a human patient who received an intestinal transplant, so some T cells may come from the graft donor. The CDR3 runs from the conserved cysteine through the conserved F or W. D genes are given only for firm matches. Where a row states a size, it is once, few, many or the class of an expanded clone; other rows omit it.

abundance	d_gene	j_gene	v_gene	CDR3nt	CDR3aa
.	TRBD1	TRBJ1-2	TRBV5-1	TGCGCCAGCTCCCAAAGCCAGGGGGCTGATGGCTACACCTTC	CASSQSQGADGYTF
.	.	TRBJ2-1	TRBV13	TGTGCCAGCGAACCCGCACGACAGAGCTATAACAATGAGCAGTTCTTC	CASEPARQSYNNEQFF
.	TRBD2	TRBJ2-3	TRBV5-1	TGCGCCAGCAGCCTATGGACTAGCGGGAGCACAGATACGCAGTATTTT	CASSLWTSGSTDTQYF
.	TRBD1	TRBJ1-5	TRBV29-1	TGCAGCGTGAGACAGGGCGATCAGCCCCAGCATTTT	CSVRQGDQPQHF
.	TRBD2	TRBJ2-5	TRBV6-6	TGTGCCAGCAAAAGCGGGGCCCAAGAGACCCAGTACTTC	CASKSGAQETQYF
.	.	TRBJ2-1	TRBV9	TGTGCCAGCAGCGTAGCCCCCGGGGGCCGATACAATGAGCAGTTCTTC	CASSVAPGGRYNEQFF
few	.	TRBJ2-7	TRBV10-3	TGTGCCATCAGTGAGTTTTACGAGCAGTACTTC	CAISEFYEQYF
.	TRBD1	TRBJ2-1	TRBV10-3	TGTGCCATCAGTGGGACAGGGGGCAATGAGCAGTTCTTC	CAISGTGGNEQFF
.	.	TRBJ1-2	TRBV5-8	TGTGCCAGCAGCTTGTTGCAGAGTCCTTATGGCTACACCTTC	CASSLLQSPYGYTF
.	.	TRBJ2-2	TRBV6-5	TGTGCCAGCAGCCGTAGCGTCCTGAACACCGGGGAGCTGTTTTTT	CASSRSVLNTGELFF
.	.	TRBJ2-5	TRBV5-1	TGCGCCAGCTCACCCCCTAGCGTCGAAGAGACCCAGTACTTC	CASSPPSVEETQYF
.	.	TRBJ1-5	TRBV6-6	TGTGCCAGCAGTCACACACGTTATAGCAATCAGCCCCAGCATTTT	CASSHTRYSNQPQHF
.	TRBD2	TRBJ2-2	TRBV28	TGTGCTGGACTAGCTTCGGACACCGGGGAGCTGTTTTTT	CAGLASDTGELFF
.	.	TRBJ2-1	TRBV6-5	TGTGCCAGCAGTTACGGGGCCACCTACGAGCAGTTCTTC	CASSYGATYEQFF
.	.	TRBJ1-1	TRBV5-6	TGTGCCAGCAGCTTGGGAGGGAACACTGAAGCTTTCTTT	CASSLGGNTEAFF
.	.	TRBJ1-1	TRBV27	TGTGCCAGCCTCGGAGACCGGGGGGGAAACACTGAAGCTTTCTTT	CASLGDRGGNTEAFF
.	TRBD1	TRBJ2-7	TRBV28	TGTGCCAGCAGCTTATCCGGGACAGCTGCTTTCGGCGAGCAGTACTTC	CASSLSGTAAFGEQYF
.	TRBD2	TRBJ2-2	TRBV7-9	TGTGCCAGCAGCCCACTAGCGGGAGGATTTAACGGGGAGCTGTTTTTT	CASSPLAGGFNGELFF
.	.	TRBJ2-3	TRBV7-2	TGTGCCAGCAGCCCGGATGGGGGGAGCACAGATACGCAGTATTTT	CASSPDGGSTDTQYF
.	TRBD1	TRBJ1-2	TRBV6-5	TGTGCCAGCAGTGAAGGGACAGGGGGCTATGGCTACACCTTC	CASSEGTGGYGYTF
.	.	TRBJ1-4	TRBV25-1	TGTGCCAGCAGTGAATTAATAGGGGAAGAAAAACTGTTTTTT	CASSELIGEEKLFF
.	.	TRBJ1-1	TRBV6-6	TGTGCCAGCAGAACAGGGAGATTCACTGAAGCTTTCTTT	CASRTGRFTEAFF
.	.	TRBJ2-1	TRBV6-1	TGTGCCAGCAGTGAACGAAATAGGCATCTAGCCAATGAGCAGTTCTTC	CASSERNRHLANEQFF
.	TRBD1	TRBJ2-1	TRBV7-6	TGTGCCAGCAGCTTAGCTCCGACAGGGCTCAATGAGCAGTTCTTC	CASSLAPTGLNEQFF
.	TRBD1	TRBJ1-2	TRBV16	TGTGCCAGCACGCGAGGGACAGGGATATATGGCTACACCTTC	CASTRGTGIYGYTF
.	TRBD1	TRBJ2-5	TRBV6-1	TGTGCCAGCAGACAGGGACAGGCCGACCAAGAGACCCAGTACTTC	CASRQGQADQETQYF
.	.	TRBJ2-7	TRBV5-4	TGTGCCAGCAGCTTGCTAGCTTCCGAGCAGTACTTC	CASSLLASEQYF
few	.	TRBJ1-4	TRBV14	TGTGCCAGCTTTAGGAGAGAAAAACTGTTTTTT	CASFRREKLFF
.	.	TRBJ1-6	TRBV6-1	TGTGCCAGCAGTGAAGCGAGGGGGTGGAATTCACCCCTCCACTTT	CASSEARGWNSPLHF
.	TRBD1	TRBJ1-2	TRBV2	TGTGCCAGCAGTGCGACAGGGGACGCGCAGGGCTACACCTTC	CASSATGDAQGYTF
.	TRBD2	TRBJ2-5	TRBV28	TGTGCCAGCAGTTTACTAGCGGGAGATGAGACCCAGTACTTC	CASSLLAGDETQYF
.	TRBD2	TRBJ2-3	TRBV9	TGTGCCAGCAGGACTAGCGGGGATACGCAGTATTTT	CASRTSGDTQYF
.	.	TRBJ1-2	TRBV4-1	TGCGCCAGCAGCCATTTGACGGGACTCTATGGCTACACCTTC	CASSHLTGLYGYTF
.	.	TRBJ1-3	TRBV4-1	TGCGCCAGCAGCCAAGATACAGGGATAGGAAACACCATATATTTT	CASSQDTGIGNTIYF
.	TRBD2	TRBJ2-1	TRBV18	TGTGCCAGCTCACCGCGACTAGCGGGCTTGTCCTACAATGAGCAGTTCTTC	CASSPRLAGLSYNEQFF
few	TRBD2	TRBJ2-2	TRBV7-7	TGTGCCAGCAGCCCTCTAGCGGGATGGGACGGGGAGCTGTTTTTT	CASSPLAGWDGELFF
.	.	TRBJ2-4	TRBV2	TGTGCCAGCAGTGAAGATCGGAACTTCTGGGGGGTGGACATTCAGTACTTC	CASSEDRNFWGVDIQYF
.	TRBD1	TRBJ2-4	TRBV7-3	TGTGCCAGCAGCTTAAAAGGGGGCCAAAACATTCAGTACTTC	CASSLKGGQNIQYF
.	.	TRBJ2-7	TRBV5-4	TGTGCCAGCAGCATGGGACTCCCCTACGAGCAGTACTTC	CASSMGLPYEQYF
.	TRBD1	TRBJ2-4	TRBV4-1	TGCGCCAGCAGCCCGACAGGGGACAACATTCAGTACTTC	CASSPTGDNIQYF
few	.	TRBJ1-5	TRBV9	TGTGCCAGCAGCGTAGGGGGGGGCGAAGGGCAGCCCCAGCATTTT	CASSVGGGEGQPQHF
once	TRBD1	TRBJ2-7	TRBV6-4	TGTGCCACCAGCGTCAGACAGGGACCCTACGAGCAGTACTTC	CATSVRQGPYEQYF
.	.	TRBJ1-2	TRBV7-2	TGTGCCAGCAGCTTAGATGTCACCGGCTACACCTTC	CASSLDVTGYTF
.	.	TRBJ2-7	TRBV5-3	TGTGCCGTCCGCTATCCGGGACGTCCCTTTTGCGAGCAGTACTTC	CAVRYPGRPFCEQYF